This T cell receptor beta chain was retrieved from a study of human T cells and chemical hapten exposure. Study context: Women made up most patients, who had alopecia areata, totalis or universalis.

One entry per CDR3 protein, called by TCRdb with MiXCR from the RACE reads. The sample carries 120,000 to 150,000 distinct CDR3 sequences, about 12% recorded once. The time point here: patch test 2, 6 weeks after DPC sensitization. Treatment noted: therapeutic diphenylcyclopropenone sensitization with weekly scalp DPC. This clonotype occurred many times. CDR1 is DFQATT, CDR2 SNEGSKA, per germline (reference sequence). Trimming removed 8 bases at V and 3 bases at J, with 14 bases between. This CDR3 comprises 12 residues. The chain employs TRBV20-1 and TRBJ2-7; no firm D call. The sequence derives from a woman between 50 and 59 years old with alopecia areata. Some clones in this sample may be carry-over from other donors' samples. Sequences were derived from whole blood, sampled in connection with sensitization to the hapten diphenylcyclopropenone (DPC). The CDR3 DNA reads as TGCAGTCCAACCTCCGCTGTCTACGAGCAGTACTTC. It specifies CSPTSAVYEQYF.